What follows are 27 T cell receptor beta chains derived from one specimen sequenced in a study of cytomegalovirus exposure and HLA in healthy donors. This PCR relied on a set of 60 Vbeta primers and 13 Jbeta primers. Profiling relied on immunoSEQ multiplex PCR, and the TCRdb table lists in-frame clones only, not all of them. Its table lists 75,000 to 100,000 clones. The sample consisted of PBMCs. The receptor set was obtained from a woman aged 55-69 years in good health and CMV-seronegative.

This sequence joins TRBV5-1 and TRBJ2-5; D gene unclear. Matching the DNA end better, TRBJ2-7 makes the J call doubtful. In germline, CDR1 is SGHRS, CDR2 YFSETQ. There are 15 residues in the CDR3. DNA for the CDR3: TGCGCCAGCAGCTTGGCCCAGCCTAACTACTACGAGCAGTACTTC. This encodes CASSLAQPNYYEQYF.

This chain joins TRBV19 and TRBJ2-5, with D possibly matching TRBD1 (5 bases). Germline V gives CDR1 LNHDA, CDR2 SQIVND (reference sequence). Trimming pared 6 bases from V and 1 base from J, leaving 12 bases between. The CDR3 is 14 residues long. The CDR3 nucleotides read TGTGCCAGTAGGGAAGGAAGGGGCCAAGAGACCCAGTACTTC. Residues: CASREGRGQETQYF.

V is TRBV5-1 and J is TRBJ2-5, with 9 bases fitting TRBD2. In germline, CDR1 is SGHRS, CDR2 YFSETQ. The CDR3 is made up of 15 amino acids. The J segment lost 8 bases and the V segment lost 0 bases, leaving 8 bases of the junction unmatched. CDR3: CASSLEIRGRATQYF. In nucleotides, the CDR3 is TGCGCCAGCAGCTTGGAGATTCGCGGGAGGGCCACCCAGTACTTC.

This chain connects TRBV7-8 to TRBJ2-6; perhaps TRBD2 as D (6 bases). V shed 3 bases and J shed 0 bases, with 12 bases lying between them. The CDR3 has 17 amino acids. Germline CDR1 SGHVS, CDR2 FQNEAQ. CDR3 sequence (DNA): TGTGCCAGCAGCTTCGCCGGGGGAAACTCTGGGGCCAACGTCCTGACTTTC. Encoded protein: CASSFAGGNSGANVLTF.

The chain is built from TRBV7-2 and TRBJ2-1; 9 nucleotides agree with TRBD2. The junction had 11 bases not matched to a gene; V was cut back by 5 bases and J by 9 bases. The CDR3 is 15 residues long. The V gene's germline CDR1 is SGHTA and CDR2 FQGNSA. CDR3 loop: CASSASSGDRGEQFF. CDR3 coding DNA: TGTGCCAGCAGCGCCTCTAGCGGGGATCGAGGTGAGCAGTTCTTC.

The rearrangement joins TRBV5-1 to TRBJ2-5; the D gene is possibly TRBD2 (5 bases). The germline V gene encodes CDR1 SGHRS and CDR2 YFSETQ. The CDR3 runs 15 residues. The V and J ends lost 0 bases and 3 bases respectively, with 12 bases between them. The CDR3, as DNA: TGCGCCAGCAGCTTGGACAGTCGGGGTGAAGAGACCCAGTACTTC. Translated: CASSLDSRGEETQYF.

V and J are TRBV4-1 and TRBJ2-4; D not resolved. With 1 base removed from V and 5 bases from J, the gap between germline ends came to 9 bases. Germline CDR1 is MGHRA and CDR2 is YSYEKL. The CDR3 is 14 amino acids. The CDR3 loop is CASSQGQVENIQYF. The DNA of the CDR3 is TGCGCCAGCAGCCAAGGGCAGGTTGAAAACATTCAGTACTTC.

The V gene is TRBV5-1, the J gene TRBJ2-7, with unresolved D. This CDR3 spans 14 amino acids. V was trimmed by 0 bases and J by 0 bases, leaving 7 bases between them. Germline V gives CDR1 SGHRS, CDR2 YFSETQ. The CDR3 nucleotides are TGCGCCAGCAGCTTGGAACGGTTCTCCTACGAGCAGTACTTC. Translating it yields CASSLERFSYEQYF.

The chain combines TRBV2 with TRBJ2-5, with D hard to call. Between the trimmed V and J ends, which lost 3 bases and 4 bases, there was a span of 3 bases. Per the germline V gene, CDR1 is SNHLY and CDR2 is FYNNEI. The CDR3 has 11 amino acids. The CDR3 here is CASSERETQYF. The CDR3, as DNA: TGTGCCAGCAGTGAGCGAGAGACCCAGTACTTC.

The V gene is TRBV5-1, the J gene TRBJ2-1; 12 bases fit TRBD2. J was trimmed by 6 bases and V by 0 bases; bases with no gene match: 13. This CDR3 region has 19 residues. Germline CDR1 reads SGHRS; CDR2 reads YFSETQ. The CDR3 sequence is CASSLAPTSGRRSGNEQFF. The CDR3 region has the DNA TGCGCCAGCAGCTTGGCCCCAACTAGCGGGAGGAGGTCGGGCAATGAGCAGTTCTTC.

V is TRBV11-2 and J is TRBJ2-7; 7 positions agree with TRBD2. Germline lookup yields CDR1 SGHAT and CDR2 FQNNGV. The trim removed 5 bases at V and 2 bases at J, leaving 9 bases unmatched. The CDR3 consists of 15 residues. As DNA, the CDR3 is TGTGCCAGCAGCCCACTAGCGAGCAGGCCCTACGAGCAGTACTTC. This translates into CASSPLASRPYEQYF.

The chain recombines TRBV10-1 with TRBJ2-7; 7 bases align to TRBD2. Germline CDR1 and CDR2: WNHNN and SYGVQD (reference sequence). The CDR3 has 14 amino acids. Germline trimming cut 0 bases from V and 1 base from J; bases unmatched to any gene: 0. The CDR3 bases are TGCGCCAGCAGTGAGTCCGGGAGGTCCTACGAGCAGTACTTC. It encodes CASSESGRSYEQYF.

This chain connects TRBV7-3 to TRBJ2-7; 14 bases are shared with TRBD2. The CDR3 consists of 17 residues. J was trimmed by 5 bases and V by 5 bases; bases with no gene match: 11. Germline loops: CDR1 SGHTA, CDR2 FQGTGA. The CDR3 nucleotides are TGTGCCAGCAGCCCGACCTCCGGGACTAGCGGGAGCGACGAGCAGTACTTC. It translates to CASSPTSGTSGSDEQYF.

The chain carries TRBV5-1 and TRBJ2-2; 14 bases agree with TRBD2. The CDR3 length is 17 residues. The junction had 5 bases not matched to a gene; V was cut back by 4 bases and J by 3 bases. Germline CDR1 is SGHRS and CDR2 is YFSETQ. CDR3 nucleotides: TGCGCCAGCAGCCTGGGACTAGCGGGAGCTCACACCGGGGAGCTGTTTTTT. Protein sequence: CASSLGLAGAHTGELFF.

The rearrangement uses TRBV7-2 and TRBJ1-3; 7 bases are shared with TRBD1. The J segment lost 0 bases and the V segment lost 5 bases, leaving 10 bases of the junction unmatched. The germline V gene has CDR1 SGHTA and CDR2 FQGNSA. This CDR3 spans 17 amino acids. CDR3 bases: TGTGCCAGCAGCGTACTCGGGACAGCCTTCTCTGGAAACACCATATATTTT. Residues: CASSVLGTAFSGNTIYF.

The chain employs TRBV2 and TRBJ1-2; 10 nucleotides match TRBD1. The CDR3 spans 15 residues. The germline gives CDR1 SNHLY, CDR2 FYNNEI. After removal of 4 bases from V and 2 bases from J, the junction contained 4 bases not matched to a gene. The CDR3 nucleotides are TGTGCCAGCAGTGCGGGACAGGGGTCGAACTATGGCTACACCTTC. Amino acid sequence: CASSAGQGSNYGYTF.

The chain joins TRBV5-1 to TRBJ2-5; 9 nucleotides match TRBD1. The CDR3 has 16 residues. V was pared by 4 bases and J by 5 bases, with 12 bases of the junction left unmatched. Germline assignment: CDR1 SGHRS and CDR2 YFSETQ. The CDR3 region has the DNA TGCGCCAGCAGCCCGGGGCCGGGACAGGGATCCGAGACCCAGTACTTC. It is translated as CASSPGPGQGSETQYF.

In nucleotides, the CDR3 is TGTGCCACTTCGACAGGGCCCTATGGCTACACCTTC. Translation gives CATSTGPYGYTF. V usage is TRBV2 and J usage is TRBJ1-2; 7 nucleotides match TRBD1. This CDR3 comprises 12 residues. The germline V gene has CDR1 SNHLY and CDR2 FYNNEI. V lost 10 bases to trimming and J lost 4 bases; unmatched junction nucleotides: 6.

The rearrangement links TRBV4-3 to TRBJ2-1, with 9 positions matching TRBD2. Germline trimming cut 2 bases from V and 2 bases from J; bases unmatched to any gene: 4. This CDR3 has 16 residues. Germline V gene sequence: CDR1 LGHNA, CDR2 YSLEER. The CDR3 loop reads CASSQRGLATYNEQFF. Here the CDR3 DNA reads TGCGCCAGCAGCCAACGTGGACTAGCGACCTACAATGAGCAGTTCTTC.

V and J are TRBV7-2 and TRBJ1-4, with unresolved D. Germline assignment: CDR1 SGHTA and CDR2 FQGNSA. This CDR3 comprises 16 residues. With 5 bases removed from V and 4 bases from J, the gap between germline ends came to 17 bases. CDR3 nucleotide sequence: TGTGCCAGCAGCCCCCAGCCGGGAGACAATAATGAAAAACTGTTTTTT. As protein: CASSPQPGDNNEKLFF.

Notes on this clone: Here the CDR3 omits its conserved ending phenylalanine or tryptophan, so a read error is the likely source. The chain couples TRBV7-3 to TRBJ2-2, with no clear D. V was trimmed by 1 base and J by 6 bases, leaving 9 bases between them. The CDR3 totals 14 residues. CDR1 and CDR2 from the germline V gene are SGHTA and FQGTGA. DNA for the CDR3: TGTGCCAGCAGCTTAATGGATTCGGCCGGGGAGCTGTTTCTT. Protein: CASSLMDSAGELFL.

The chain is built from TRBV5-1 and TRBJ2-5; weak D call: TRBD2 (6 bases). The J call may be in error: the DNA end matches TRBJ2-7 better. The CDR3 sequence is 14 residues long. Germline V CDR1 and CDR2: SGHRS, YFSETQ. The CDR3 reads CASRRDGSSYEQYF. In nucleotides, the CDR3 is TGCGCCAGCCGCCGGGACGGGAGCTCCTACGAGCAGTACTTC.

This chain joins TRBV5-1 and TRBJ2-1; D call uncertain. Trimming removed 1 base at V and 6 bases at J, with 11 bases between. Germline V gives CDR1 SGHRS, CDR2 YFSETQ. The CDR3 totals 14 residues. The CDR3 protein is CASSLIGSPNEQFF. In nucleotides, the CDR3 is TGCGCCAGCAGCTTGATTGGCTCCCCCAATGAGCAGTTCTTC.

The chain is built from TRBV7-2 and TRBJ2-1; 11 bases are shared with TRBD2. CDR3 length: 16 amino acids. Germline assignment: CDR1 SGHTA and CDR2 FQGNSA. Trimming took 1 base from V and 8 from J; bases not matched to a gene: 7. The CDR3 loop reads CASSLEVTSGSYEQFF. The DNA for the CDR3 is TGTGCCAGCAGCTTAGAGGTAACTAGCGGGAGTTATGAGCAGTTCTTC.

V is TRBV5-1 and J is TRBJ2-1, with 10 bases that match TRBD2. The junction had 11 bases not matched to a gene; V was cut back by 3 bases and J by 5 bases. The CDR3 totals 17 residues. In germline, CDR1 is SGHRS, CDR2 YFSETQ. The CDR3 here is CASSYLEREGPNNEQFF. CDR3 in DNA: TGCGCCAGCAGCTACCTAGAGCGGGAGGGCCCCAACAATGAGCAGTTCTTC.

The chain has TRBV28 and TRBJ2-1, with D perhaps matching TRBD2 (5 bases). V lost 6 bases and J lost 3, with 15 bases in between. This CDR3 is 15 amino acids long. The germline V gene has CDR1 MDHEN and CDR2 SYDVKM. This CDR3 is CASSHGRGFYNEQFF. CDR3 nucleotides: TGTGCCAGCAGCCACGGACGGGGTTTCTACAATGAGCAGTTCTTC.

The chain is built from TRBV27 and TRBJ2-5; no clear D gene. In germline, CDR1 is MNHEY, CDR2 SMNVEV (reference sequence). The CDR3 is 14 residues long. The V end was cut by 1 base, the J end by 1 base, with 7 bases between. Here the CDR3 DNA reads TGTGCCAGCAGTTTATTGGCCTTCCAAGAGACCCAGTACTTC. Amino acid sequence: CASSLLAFQETQYF.